This entry lists 4 T cell receptor beta chains sequenced from one sample in a study of blood T cells in healthy people across ages. Then a second PCR, running roughly 7 to 11 cycles, was carried out with a sample-barcoded 5' primer and a J-beta primer mix. MiXCR was run by TCRdb on the 5' RACE reads, yielding one entry per CDR3 protein. The data show roughly 700,000 distinct CDR3 sequences, with roughly 30% seen just once and 15% to 17% held by the top ten. The sample was blood. Receptors were obtained from a woman older than 75 in good health.

In its sample, this clonotype was seen many times. The chain joins TRBV21-1 to TRBJ2-1; TRBD1, the table's D call, lacks a check against the DNA. TRBV21-1 is recorded as a pseudogene. The CDR3 loop spans 15 amino acids. In DNA, the CDR3 is TGTGCCAGCAGCTCCCGGGACAGGGCTTACAATGAGCAGTTCTTC. This encodes CASSSRDRAYNEQFF.

This clonotype was picked up a small number of times. Just one base apart from a much larger clone, this may be a read error. This chain connects TRBV20-1 to TRBJ2-1; D uncertain. The tail of the sequence fits TRBJ2-7 better, so the J call may be wrong. Germline V gene data show CDR1 as DFQATT and CDR2 as SNEGSKA (reference sequence). This CDR3 contains 13 residues. The CDR3 region is CSASRISYNEQYF. The CDR3 DNA sequence: TGCAGTGCTAGTCGGATCTCCTACAATGAGCAGTACTTC.

Regarding this clonotype: This could be a read error, since a much larger clone is one nucleotide away. V gene TRBV5-6 combines with J gene TRBJ2-7; the D is unclear. This CDR3 region has 14 residues. The V end was cut by 2 bases, the J end by 7 bases, with 16 bases between. Germline V lookup: CDR1 SGHDT, CDR2 YYEEEE. CDR3 in amino acids: CASSLGTVVMEQYF. The CDR3 DNA is TGTGCCAGCAGCTTAGGTACTGTGGTGATGGAGCAGTACTTC. Together with reference TRBV5-6 and TRBJ2-7, the CDR3 gives the full variable domain: DAGVTQSPTHLIKTRGQQVTLRCSPKSGHDTVSWYQQALGQGPQFIFQYYEEEERQRGNFPDRFSGHQFPNYSSELNVNALLLGDSALYLCASSLGTVVMEQYFGPGTRLTVT.

This clonotype was found many times. The V call is TRBV12-3 or TRBV12-4, the J call TRBJ1-6, with TRBD1 matching over 7 bases. The CDR3 length is 14 residues. V was clipped by 5 bases and J by 13 bases; unmatched bases: 11. The CDR3 DNA reads TGTGCCAGCAGTCAGGGGCAGGGGGAGACCCCCCTCCACTTT. Protein sequence: CASSQGQGETPLHF.